The T cell receptor beta chain described here comes from a study of shared clonotypes between healthy human individuals. The study, taken as a whole, reports: It was observed that roughly 5.5% of naive CD4 clonotypes were shared across four donors.

V lost 5 bases, J lost 0 bases, and 4 bases stayed unmatched. Germline V gives CDR1 SGHRS, CDR2 YFSETQ. The CDR3 length is 14 residues. Investigators divided CD4+ cells into CD45RA+ naive and CD45RA-negative memory subsets. Remarks on this clone: The antigen remains unidentified. Additional DNA sequences in this sample encode the identical CDR3.

At deep level, the assay was performed. The authors loaded around 220 ng DNA, about 30,000 T cell genomes, into sorted-subset replicate PCRs. This table comes from immunoSEQ multiplex PCR, and its TCRdb copy is limited to in-frame clones, with some not included. Of some 2,000,000 clones listed, approximately 95% are singletons. This rearrangement joins TRBV5-1 to TRBJ2-7; TRBD1 matches at 8 bases. The sequenced sample consisted of naive CD4+ T cells sorted from blood. Subset noted: CD45RA+ positively selected. The receptor's source is a man aged 18-30 years in good health. The CDR3: CASSSGQGSYEQYF. CDR3 coding DNA: TGCGCCAGCAGTTCCGGACAGGGCTCCTACGAGCAGTACTTC.